This T cell receptor (beta chain) was identified in a study of blood T cell repertoires in COVID-19. Study overall: Both acute and convalescent COVID-19 samples were obtained from the United States, Italy and Spain. PBMCs, B-cell-depleted T cells, or T cells provided the cDNA or gDNA that made up the material.

The CDR3 extends over 14 amino acids. Germline CDR1 reads SGHRS; CDR2 reads YFSETQ. V was shortened by 0 bases and J by 7 bases, with 11 bases between the two germline ends. In the authors' methods: Reference gene primers were amplified, and this amplification served to estimate nucleated cell counts. Data came from immunoSEQ multiplex PCR; TCRdb stores just in-frame clones and leaves some out. V, J and clone size are taken as reported in that table, and D and trimming were inferred from the DNA itself. The sample consists of fewer than 200,000 clones, approximately 86% of them appearing once. This clonotype was obtained from a man in his forties with active or convalescent COVID-19. The sequencing sample was made of peripheral blood. The chain uses TRBV5-1 and TRBJ1-5, with TRBD1 as a possible D gene (6 bases). The DNA for the CDR3 is TGCGCCAGCAGCTTGGAGGGGGGGATACAGCCCCAGCATTTT. It translates to CASSLEGGIQPQHF. The whole variable domain, filled in from reference TRBV5-1 and TRBJ1-5, reads KAGVTQTPRYLIKTRGQQVTLSCSPISGHRSVSWYQQTPGQGLQFLFEYFSETQRNKGNFPGRFSGRQFSNSRSEMNVSTLELGDSALYLCASSLEGGIQPQHFGDGTRLSIL.